Shown below are 18 T cell receptor beta chains from a single sample sequenced in a study of neurological immune-mediated disorders. TCRdb re-called the 5' RACE reads through MiXCR, storing one row per CDR3 protein. The repertoire consists of some 70,000 distinct CDR3 sequences, with 3% to 4% occurring once and the leading ten covering roughly 3.7%. The sequencing sample was made of PBMCs. Source of these receptors: a middle-aged man with multiple sclerosis.

This clonotype was counted at least ten times. This chain uses TRBV6-5 with TRBJ1-6; a weak D match, TRBD1 (5 bases). Germline V gives CDR1 MNHEY, CDR2 SVGAGI. The ends were cut back, 2 bases at V and 8 bases at J, with 10 bases in the middle. There are 14 residues in the CDR3. In DNA, the CDR3 is TGTGCCAGCAGTTACAAGCAGGGTTATTCACCCCTCCACTTT. Residues: CASSYKQGYSPLHF.

This clonotype occurred many times. The chain recombines TRBV7-2 with TRBJ1-2; 9 bases line up with TRBD1. There are 14 residues in the CDR3. From germline, CDR1 is SGHTA and CDR2 FQGNSA. The V segment lost 3 bases and the J segment 4 bases; nucleotides outside the gene matches: 3. CDR3 nucleotides: TGTGCCAGCAGCTTCGGGACAGGGTTCTATGGCTACACCTTC. This codes for CASSFGTGFYGYTF.

This clonotype has a count of ten or more. The rearrangement uses TRBV10-3 and TRBJ2-7, with TRBD1 identical over 8 bases. The CDR3 covers 12 residues. V gave up 2 bases and J gave up 8 bases; unmatched junction bases: 2. Germline CDR1 is ENHRY and CDR2 is SYGVKD. The CDR3 DNA sequence: TGTGCCATCAGTGAGGACAGGGGTAAGCAGTACTTC. It encodes CAISEDRGKQYF.

This clonotype has at least ten counts. The CDR3 sequence: CASSLEAGEFGANVLTF. CDR3 DNA: TGTGCCAGCAGTTTAGAAGCGGGAGAGTTTGGTGCCAACGTCCTGACTTTC. The chain uses TRBV27 and TRBJ2-6; 8 bases map to TRBD2. With 2 bases clipped from V and 7 bases from J, the junction kept 10 bases outside the gene matches. The CDR3 consists of 17 residues. Germline CDR1 MNHEY, CDR2 SMNVEV (reference sequence).

Many counts were recorded for this clonotype. CDR3 sequence: CATSDLRARAGELFF. CDR3 DNA sequence: TGTGCCACCAGTGATTTGCGGGCGAGGGCCGGGGAGCTGTTTTTT. The V call is TRBV24-1, the J call TRBJ2-2, with D tentatively TRBD2 (5 bases). The CDR3 spans 15 residues. Germline CDR1 and CDR2: KGHDR and SFDVKD. Deletions cut 0 bases from V and 6 bases from J, with 10 bases between.

This clonotype was observed at least ten times. The chain joins TRBV5-1 to TRBJ2-1, with TRBD2 matching 11 bases. Germline V CDR1 and CDR2: SGHRS, YFSETQ. The CDR3 is made up of 17 amino acids. With V trimmed by 2 bases and J by 5 bases, 9 bases remained unmatched. The CDR3 region is CASSLRLAGYQDNEQFF. The CDR3 bases are TGCGCCAGCAGCTTAAGACTAGCGGGGTATCAAGACAATGAGCAGTTCTTC.

In this sample, this clonotype turned up many times. CDR3 DNA: TGCGCCAGCAGTACCGGGACAGGGGATCAGCCCCAGCATTTT. Its translation: CASSTGTGDQPQHF. J is TRBJ1-5 and V is TRBV5-1, with TRBD1 identical over 10 bases. Trimming at V came to 5 bases and at J to 5 bases, leaving 4 bases not matched to a gene. The germline V gene has CDR1 SGHRS and CDR2 YFSETQ. This CDR3 is 14 amino acids long.

This clonotype was seen many times. V gene TRBV10-3 combines with J gene TRBJ1-4, with D unresolved. This CDR3 comprises 13 residues. From germline, CDR1 is ENHRY and CDR2 SYGVKD. V lost 6 bases, J lost 0 bases, and 5 bases lay in between. The CDR3 here is CAIRVSTNEKLFF. The CDR3 DNA sequence: TGTGCCATCAGGGTCTCAACTAATGAAAAACTGTTTTTT.

This clonotype came up a few times. The chain recombines TRBV14 with TRBJ2-3; D is possibly TRBD1 (6 bases). The CDR3 runs 16 residues. With 4 bases removed from V and 4 bases from J, the gap between germline ends came to 18 bases. CDR1 and CDR2 (germline): SGHDN, FVKESK. The CDR3: CASSLRDTLGPDTQYF. The DNA for the CDR3 is TGTGCCAGCAGCCTCCGGGACACCCTGGGGCCAGATACGCAGTATTTT.

As for this clonotype: Since the CDR3 does not end with the conserved phenylalanine or tryptophan, this likely comes from a read error. This chain connects TRBV5-1 to TRBJ1-6; maybe TRBD1 (6 bases). CDR1 is SGHRS, CDR2 YFSETQ, per germline. V lost 4 bases and J lost 14, with 13 bases in between. CDR3 length: 12 residues. CDR3 sequence reads: CASSVDRTALHN. The CDR3 bases are TGCGCCAGCAGCGTGGACAGAACAGCCCTCCACAAT.

This clonotype has a count of ten or more. The chain joins TRBV18 to TRBJ2-7; TRBD1 aligns across 8 bases. Trimming at V came to 6 bases and at J to 7 bases, leaving 14 bases not matched to a gene. The CDR3 length is 15 residues. In germline, CDR1 is KGHSH, CDR2 LQKENI. As DNA, the CDR3 is TGTGCCAGCTCTGTGAACCCAGGGGGCGAGGGGGAGCAGTACTTC. This encodes CASSVNPGGEGEQYF.

This clonotype was observed a handful of times. V and J are TRBV6-5 and TRBJ2-3; possible D gene TRBD2, 7 bases. The V and J ends lost 0 bases and 5 bases respectively, with 24 bases between them. This CDR3 comprises 19 residues. Germline CDR1 MNHEY, CDR2 SVGAGI. In DNA, the CDR3 is TGTGCCAGCAGTTACTCGTCAGGGTTGGGGGGGCCCACCGAAGATACGCAGTATTTT. Its translation is CASSYSSGLGGPTEDTQYF.

This clonotype came up many times. The chain is built from TRBV5-1 and TRBJ1-2; D possibly corresponds to TRBD1 (6 bases). The CDR3 runs 15 residues. Germline CDR1 is SGHRS and CDR2 is YFSETQ. The V and J ends lost 0 bases and 3 bases respectively, with 12 bases between them. CDR3 region: CASSLAGAEDYGYTF. CDR3 DNA sequence: TGCGCCAGCAGCTTGGCAGGGGCAGAGGACTATGGCTACACCTTC. Looking up the rest from reference TRBV5-1 and TRBJ1-2 gives the full variable domain: KAGVTQTPRYLIKTRGQQVTLSCSPISGHRSVSWYQQTPGQGLQFLFEYFSETQRNKGNFPGRFSGRQFSNSRSEMNVSTLELGDSALYLCASSLAGAEDYGYTFGSGTRLTVV.

This clonotype was observed at least ten times. The CDR3 DNA follows: TGTGCCAGTAGTATATTTGACCCGAACACTGAAGCTTTCTTT. Protein: CASSIFDPNTEAFF. V gene TRBV19 combines with J gene TRBJ1-1; no definite D call. Germline V gene sequence: CDR1 LNHDA, CDR2 SQIVND (reference sequence). CDR3 size: 14 residues. Trimming stripped 2 bases from V and 1 base from J, with 8 bases between.

In its sample, this clonotype was seen many times. The chain links TRBV5-1 to TRBJ1-6; weak D call: TRBD1 (6 bases). Germline CDR1 reads SGHRS; CDR2 reads YFSETQ. V was cut by 1 base and J by 5 bases, with 16 bases left in between. This CDR3 region has 17 residues. CDR3 DNA sequence: TGCGCCAGCAGCTTGAGTGTGGGCAGGGGCGATAATTCACCCCTCCACTTT. This sequence encodes CASSLSVGRGDNSPLHF. The whole variable domain, remainder taken from reference TRBV5-1 and TRBJ1-6, is KAGVTQTPRYLIKTRGQQVTLSCSPISGHRSVSWYQQTPGQGLQFLFEYFSETQRNKGNFPGRFSGRQFSNSRSEMNVSTLELGDSALYLCASSLSVGRGDNSPLHFGNGTRLTVT.

This clonotype was seen at least ten times. V gene TRBV5-1 combines with J gene TRBJ2-7, with 10 positions matching TRBD1. The CDR3 sequence is 14 residues long. CDR1 is SGHRS and CDR2 is YFSETQ in the germline V gene. V lost 4 bases to trimming and J lost 3 bases; unmatched junction nucleotides: 4. The CDR3 spells CASSLGQGYYEQYF. CDR3 coding DNA: TGCGCCAGCAGCCTGGGACAGGGGTACTACGAGCAGTACTTC.

This clonotype occurred many times. This sequence joins TRBV12-3 or TRBV12-4 and TRBJ2-1; maybe TRBD2 (6 bases). This CDR3 contains 15 residues. V gave up 7 bases and J gave up 2 bases, with 15 bases separating them. The CDR3 bases are TGTGCCAGCACCCTCCCCGGGGGAGCCTACAATGAGCAGTTCTTC. Translated: CASTLPGGAYNEQFF.

This clonotype has at least ten counts. The chain couples TRBV20-1 to TRBJ1-6; 7 nucleotides agree with TRBD1. The germline V gene encodes CDR1 DFQATT and CDR2 SNEGSKA (reference sequence). This CDR3 has 13 residues. After removal of 5 bases from V and 7 bases from J, the junction contained 5 bases not matched to a gene. The CDR3 here is CSAHDRVNSPLHF. CDR3 in DNA: TGCAGTGCTCATGACAGGGTAAATTCACCCCTCCACTTT.